This T cell receptor (beta chain) appears in the sequencing data of a study of identical twins. The study's findings and limits: Fewer insertions were carried by abundant cord blood beta clonotypes, but none was seen in memory repertoires. Analyses of zero insertions could, in part, be confounded by invariant MAIT and iNKT cells. The study found that models underestimated out-of-frame TCR alpha sharing in monozygotic twins.

About this clonotype: The antigen is not known. The germline gene is not matched at one end of the junction; a read error may be the cause.

TCRdb independently ran MiXCR on the 5' RACE reads; one entry per CDR3 protein. Of 1.5 million to 2 million distinct CDR3 sequences listed, under 35% were seen once; the top ten hold about 0.27%. CDR1 is MGHRA and CDR2 is YSYEKL in the germline V gene. This CDR3 is built from 17 residues. V usage is TRBV4-1 and J usage is TRBJ2-4; TRBD2 agrees at 10 bases. The J call may be wrong; the DNA end is better matched by TRBJ2-7. Sequences were obtained from cord blood. This receptor was identified in a newborn girl in good health. The CDR3 here is CTSSQGRWTSGSYEQYF. The CDR3 nucleotides are TGCACCAGCAGCCAAGGTCGATGGACTAGCGGTTCCTACGAGCAGTACTTC.